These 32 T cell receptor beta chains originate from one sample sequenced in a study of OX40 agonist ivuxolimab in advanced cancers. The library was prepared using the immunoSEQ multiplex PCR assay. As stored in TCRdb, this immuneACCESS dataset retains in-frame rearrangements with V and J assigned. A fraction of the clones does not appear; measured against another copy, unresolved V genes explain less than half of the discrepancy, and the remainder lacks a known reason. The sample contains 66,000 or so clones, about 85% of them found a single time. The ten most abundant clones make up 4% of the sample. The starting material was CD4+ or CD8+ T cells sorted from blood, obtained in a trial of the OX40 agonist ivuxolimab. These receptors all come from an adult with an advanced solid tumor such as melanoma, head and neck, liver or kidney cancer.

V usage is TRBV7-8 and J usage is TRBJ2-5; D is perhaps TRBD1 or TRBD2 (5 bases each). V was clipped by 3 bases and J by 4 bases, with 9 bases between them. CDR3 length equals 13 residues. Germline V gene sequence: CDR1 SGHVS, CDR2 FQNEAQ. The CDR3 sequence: CASSLAGTETQYF. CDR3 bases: TGTGCCAGCAGCTTGGCAGGGACAGAGACCCAGTACTTC. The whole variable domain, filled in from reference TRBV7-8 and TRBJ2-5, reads GAGVSQSPRYKVAKRGQDVALRCDPISGHVSLFWYQQALGQGPEFLTYFQNEAQLDKSGLPSDRFFAERPEGSVSTLKIQRTQQEDSAVYLCASSLAGTETQYFGPGTRLLVL.

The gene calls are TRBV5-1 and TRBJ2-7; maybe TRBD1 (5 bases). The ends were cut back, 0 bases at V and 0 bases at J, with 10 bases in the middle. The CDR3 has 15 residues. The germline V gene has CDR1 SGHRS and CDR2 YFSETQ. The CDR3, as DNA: TGCGCCAGCAGCTTGGCTAGGGGTTACTCCTACGAGCAGTACTTC. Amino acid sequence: CASSLARGYSYEQYF.

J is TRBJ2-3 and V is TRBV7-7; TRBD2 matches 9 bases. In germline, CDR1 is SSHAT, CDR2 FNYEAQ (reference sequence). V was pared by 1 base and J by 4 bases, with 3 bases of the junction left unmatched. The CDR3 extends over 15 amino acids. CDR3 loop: CASSLVAGGSDTQYF. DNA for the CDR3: TGTGCCAGCAGCTTAGTTGCGGGAGGGTCAGATACGCAGTATTTT.

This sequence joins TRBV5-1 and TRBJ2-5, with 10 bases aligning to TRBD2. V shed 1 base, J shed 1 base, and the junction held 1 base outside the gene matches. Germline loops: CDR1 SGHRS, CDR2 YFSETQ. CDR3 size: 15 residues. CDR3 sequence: CASSLTSGTQETQYF. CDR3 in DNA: TGCGCCAGCAGCTTGACTAGCGGGACCCAAGAGACCCAGTACTTC.

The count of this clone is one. The CDR3 DNA reads as TGTGCCAGCAGCTTGGCACTGTCGGGAGTCGGCGAGCAGTACTTC. Translation: CASSLALSGVGEQYF. The rearrangement uses TRBV5-4 and TRBJ2-7; weak D call: TRBD2 (6 bases). The CDR3 covers 15 residues. V lost 0 bases, J lost 6 bases, and 16 bases lay in between. Germline CDR1 is SGHNT and CDR2 is YYREEE (reference sequence). Complete variable domain (other parts from reference TRBV5-4 and TRBJ2-7): ETGVTQSPTHLIKTRGQQVTLRCSSQSGHNTVSWYQQALGQGPQFIFQYYREEENGRGNFPPRFSGLQFPNYSSELNVNALELDDSALYLCASSLALSGVGEQYFGPGTRLTVT.

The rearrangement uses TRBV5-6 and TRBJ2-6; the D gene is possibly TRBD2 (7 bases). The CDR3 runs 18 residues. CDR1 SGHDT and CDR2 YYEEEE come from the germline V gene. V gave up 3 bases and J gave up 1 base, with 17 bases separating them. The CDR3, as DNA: TGTGCCAGCAGCTCCACAGGGAGGGAGTTTTCTGGGGCCAACGTCCTGACTTTC. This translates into CASSSTGREFSGANVLTF.

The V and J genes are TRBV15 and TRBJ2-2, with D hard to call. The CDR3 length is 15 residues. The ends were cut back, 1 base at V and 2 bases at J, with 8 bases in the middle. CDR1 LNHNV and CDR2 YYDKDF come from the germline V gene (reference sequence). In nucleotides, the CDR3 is TGTGCCACCAGCAGAGGAGGCCGAAACACCGGGGAGCTGTTTTTT. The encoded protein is CATSRGGRNTGELFF.

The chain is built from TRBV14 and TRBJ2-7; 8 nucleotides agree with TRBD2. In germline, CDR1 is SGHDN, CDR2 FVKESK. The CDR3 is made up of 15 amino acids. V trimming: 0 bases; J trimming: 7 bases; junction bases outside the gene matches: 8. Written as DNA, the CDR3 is TGTGCCAGCAGCCAAGATCCAGGACTAGCTAGGGAGCAGTACTTC. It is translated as CASSQDPGLAREQYF.

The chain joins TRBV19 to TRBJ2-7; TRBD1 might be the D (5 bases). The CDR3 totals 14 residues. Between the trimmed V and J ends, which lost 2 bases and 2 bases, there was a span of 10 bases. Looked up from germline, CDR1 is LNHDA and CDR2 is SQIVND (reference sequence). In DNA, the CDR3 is TGTGCCAGTAGTATACAGGGTCAAGCCTACGAGCAGTACTTC. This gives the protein CASSIQGQAYEQYF.

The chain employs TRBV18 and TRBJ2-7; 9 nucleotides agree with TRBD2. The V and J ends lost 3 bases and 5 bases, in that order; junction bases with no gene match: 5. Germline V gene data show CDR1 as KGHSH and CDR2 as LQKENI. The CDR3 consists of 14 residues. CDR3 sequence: CASSPIAGVNEQYF. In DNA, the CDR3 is TGTGCCAGCTCACCGATAGCGGGAGTCAACGAGCAGTACTTC. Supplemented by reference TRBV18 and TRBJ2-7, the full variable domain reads NAGVMQNPRHLVRRRGQEARLRCSPMKGHSHVYWYRQLPEEGLKFMVYLQKENIIDESGMPKERFSAEFPKEGPSILRIQQVVRGDSAAYFCASSPIAGVNEQYFGPGTRLTVT.

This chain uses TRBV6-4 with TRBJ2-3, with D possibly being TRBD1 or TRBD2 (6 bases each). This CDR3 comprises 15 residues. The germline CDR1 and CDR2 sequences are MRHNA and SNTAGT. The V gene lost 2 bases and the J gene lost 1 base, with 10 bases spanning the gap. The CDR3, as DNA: TGTGCCAGCAGTGACACGGGGGCTGGCACAGATACGCAGTATTTT. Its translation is CASSDTGAGTDTQYF.

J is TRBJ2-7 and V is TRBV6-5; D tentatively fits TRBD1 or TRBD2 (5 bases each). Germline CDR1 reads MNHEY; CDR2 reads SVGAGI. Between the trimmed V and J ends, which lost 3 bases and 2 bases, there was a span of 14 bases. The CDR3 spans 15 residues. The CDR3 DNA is TGTGCCAGCAGTTATTCCGGGACGGGGACCTACGAGCAGTACTTC. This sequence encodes CASSYSGTGTYEQYF.

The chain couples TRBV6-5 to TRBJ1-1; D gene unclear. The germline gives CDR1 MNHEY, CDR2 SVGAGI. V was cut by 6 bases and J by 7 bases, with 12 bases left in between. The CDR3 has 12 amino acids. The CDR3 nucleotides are TGTGCCAGCAGCCCCAGCCGAGGTGAAGCTTTCTTT. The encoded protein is CASSPSRGEAFF.

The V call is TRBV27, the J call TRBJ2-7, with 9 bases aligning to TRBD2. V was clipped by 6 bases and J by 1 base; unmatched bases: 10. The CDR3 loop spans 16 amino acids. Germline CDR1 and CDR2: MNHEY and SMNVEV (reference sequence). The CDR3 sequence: CASSGRRGLASYEQYF. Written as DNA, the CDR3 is TGTGCCAGCAGCGGAAGACGGGGACTAGCTTCCTACGAGCAGTACTTC.

In nucleotides, the CDR3 is TGTGCCAGCAGTGTTAGAGGGGGTGGCCCCAATGAGCAGTTCTTC. Protein: CASSVRGGGPNEQFF. The chain has TRBV6-4 and TRBJ2-1; weak D call: TRBD1 (6 bases). The germline V gene has CDR1 MRHNA and CDR2 SNTAGT. The CDR3 length is 15 residues. The V end was cut by 4 bases, the J end by 6 bases, with 16 bases between.

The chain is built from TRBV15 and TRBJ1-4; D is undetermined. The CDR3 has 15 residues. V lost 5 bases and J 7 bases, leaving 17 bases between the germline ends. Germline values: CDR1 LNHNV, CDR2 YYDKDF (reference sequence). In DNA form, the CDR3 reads TGTGCCACCAGCCCCGAGCGAAGGGATTCTGAAAAACTGTTTTTT. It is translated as CATSPERRDSEKLFF.

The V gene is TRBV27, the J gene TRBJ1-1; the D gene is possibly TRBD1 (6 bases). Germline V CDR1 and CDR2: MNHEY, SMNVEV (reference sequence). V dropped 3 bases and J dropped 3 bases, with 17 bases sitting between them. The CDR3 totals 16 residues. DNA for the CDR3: TGTGCCAGCAGTTTCCACTTTAGGGGGGGGTACACTGAAGCTTTCTTT. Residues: CASSFHFRGGYTEAFF.

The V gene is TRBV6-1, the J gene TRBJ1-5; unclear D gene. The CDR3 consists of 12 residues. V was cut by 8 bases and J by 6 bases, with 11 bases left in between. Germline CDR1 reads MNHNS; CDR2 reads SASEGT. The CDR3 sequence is CASSLGPQPQHF. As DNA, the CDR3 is TGTGCCAGCTCCCTAGGGCCTCAGCCCCAGCATTTT.

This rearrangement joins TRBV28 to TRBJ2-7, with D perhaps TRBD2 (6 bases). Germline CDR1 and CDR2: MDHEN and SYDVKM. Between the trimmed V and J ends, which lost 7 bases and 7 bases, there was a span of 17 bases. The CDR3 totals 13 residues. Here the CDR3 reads CASTQEGPREQYF. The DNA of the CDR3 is TGTGCCAGCACCCAGGAGGGCCCTCGGGAGCAGTACTTC.

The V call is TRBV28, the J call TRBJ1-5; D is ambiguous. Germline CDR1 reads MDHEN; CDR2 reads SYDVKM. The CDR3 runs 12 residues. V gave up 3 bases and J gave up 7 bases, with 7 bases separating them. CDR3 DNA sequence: TGTGCCAGCAGTTTCGGTAAGCAGCCCCAGCATTTT. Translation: CASSFGKQPQHF. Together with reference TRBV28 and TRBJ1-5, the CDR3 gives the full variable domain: DVKVTQSSRYLVKRTGEKVFLECVQDMDHENMFWYRQDPGLGLRLIYFSYDVKMKEKGDIPEGYSVSREKKERFSLILESASTNQTSMYLCASSFGKQPQHFGDGTRLSIL.

CDR3 sequence reads: CASSSSSGSYTEAFF. As DNA, the CDR3 is TGTGCCAGCAGTTCATCGTCGGGGAGTTACACTGAAGCTTTCTTT. The V and J genes are TRBV28 and TRBJ1-1; unclear D gene. Looked up from germline, CDR1 is MDHEN and CDR2 is SYDVKM. V was pared by 4 bases and J by 3 bases, with 15 bases between. This CDR3 comprises 15 residues.

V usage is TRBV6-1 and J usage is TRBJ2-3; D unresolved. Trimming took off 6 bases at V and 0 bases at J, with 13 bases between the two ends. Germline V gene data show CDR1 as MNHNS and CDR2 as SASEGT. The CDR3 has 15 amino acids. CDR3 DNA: TGTGCCAGCAGCGACGCCCCGGATAGCACAGATACGCAGTATTTT. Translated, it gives CASSDAPDSTDTQYF.

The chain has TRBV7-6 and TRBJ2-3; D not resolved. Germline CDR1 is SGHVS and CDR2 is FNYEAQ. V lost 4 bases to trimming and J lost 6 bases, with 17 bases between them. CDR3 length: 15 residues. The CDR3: CASSSRGLNGDTQYF. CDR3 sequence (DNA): TGTGCCAGCAGCTCCCGAGGTCTTAATGGGGATACGCAGTATTTT.

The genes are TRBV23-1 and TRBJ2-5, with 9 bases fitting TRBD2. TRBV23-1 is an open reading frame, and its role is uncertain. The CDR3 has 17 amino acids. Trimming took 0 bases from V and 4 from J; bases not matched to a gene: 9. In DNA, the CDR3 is TGCGCCAGCAGTCAATCGGGGACTAGCAAGAGGCGAGAGACCCAGTACTTC. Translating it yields CASSQSGTSKRRETQYF.

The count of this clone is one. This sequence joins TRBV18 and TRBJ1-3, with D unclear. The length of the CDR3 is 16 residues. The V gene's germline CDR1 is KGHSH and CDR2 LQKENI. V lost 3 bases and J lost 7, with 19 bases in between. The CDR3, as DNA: TGTGCCAGCTCACCTCGGTGGCAGTCGGATGAGAACACCATATATTTT. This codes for CASSPRWQSDENTIYF.

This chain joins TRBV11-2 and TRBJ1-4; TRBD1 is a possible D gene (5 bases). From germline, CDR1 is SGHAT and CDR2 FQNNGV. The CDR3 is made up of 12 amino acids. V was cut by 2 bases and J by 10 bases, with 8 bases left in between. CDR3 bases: TGTGCCAGCAGCTTACAGGGACGAAAACTGTTTTTT. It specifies CASSLQGRKLFF.

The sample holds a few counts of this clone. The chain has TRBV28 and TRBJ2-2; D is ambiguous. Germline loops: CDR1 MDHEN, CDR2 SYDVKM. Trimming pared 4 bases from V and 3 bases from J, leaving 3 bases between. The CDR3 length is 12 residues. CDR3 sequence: CASSSHTGELFF. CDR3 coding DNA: TGTGCCAGCAGTTCCCACACCGGGGAGCTGTTTTTT.

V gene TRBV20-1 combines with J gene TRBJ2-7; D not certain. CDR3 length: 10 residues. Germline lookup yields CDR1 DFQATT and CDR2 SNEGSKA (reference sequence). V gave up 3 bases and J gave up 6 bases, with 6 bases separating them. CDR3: CSASYSEQYF. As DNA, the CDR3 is TGCAGTGCTAGCTACTCCGAGCAGTACTTC.

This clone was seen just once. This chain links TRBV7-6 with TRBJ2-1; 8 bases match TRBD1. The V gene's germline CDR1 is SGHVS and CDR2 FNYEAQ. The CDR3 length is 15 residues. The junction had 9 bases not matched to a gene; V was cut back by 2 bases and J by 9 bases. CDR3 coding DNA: TGTGCCAGCAGCTTATTCCAGGGGGCGCAGGGTGAGCAGTTCTTC. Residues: CASSLFQGAQGEQFF.

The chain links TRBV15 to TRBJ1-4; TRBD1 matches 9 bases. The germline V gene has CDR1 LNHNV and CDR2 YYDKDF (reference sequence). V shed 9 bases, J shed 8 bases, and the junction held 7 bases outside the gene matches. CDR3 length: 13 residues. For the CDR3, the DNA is TGTGCCACATCCGGACAGGGGCGAGAAAAACTGTTTTTT. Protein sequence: CATSGQGREKLFF.

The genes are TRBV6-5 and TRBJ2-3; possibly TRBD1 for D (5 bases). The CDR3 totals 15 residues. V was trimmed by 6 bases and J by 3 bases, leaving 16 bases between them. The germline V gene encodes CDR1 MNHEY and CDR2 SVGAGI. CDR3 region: CASRKRTPGTDTQYF. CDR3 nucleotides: TGTGCCAGCAGAAAACGAACCCCAGGGACAGATACGCAGTATTTT.

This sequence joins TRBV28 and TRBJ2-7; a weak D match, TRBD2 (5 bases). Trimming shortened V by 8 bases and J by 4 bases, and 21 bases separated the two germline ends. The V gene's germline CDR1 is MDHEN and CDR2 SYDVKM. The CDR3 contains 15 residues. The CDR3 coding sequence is TGTGCCAGCCACGCCCCGCGACCGGGAAGTTACGAGCAGTACTTC. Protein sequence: CASHAPRPGSYEQYF.